The 13 T cell receptor beta chains presented below share a single source sample, sequenced in a study of T cells in Graves' hyperthyroidism and ophthalmopathy. TCR beta CDR3 sequences were amplified from RNA transcripts. The HTBI primer set was used in a first-round RT-PCR of the TCR CDR3. Using its own MiXCR run on the multiplex PCR reads, TCRdb lists one record per CDR3 protein. The sample has some 550,000 distinct CDR3 sequences; less than 25% are singletons. Sequencing was carried out using blood. The receptors originated from a young man with Graves' hyperthyroidism.

The table lists this clonotype with many counts. This chain links TRBV12-3 or TRBV12-4 with TRBJ1-2; 11 bases match TRBD1. The V segment lost 3 bases and the J segment 8 bases; nucleotides outside the gene matches: 5. This CDR3 has 14 amino acids. CDR3 loop: CASSLRTGGAGYTF. The DNA of the CDR3 is TGTGCCAGCAGTTTGCGGACAGGGGGCGCCGGCTACACCTTC.

The rearrangement joins TRBV20-1 to TRBJ1-5, with D uncertain. This CDR3 has 13 residues. CDR1 is DFQATT, CDR2 SNEGSKA, per germline (reference sequence). V was clipped by 7 bases and J by 5 bases, with 15 bases between them. The CDR3 nucleotides read TGCAGTGTAGCCCTGGATCGGGATCAGCCCCAGCATTTT. Protein product: CSVALDRDQPQHF.

On this clonotype: This sequence may be a read error, since a much larger clone differs from it by one base. This CDR3 fails to terminate in the conserved phenylalanine or tryptophan, so it likely reflects a read error. This rearrangement joins TRBV9 to TRBJ1-1, with 7 bases matching TRBD1. Germline CDR1 SGDLS, CDR2 YYNGEE. There are 14 residues in the CDR3. J lost 5 bases, V lost 4 bases, and 8 bases had no gene match. The CDR3 protein is CASSPRGPTTEAFL. The CDR3 nucleotides read TGTGCCAGCAGCCCGAGGGGGCCAACAACTGAAGCTTTCTTG.

The table lists this clonotype with a few counts. The chain links TRBV7-9 to TRBJ1-1; D may be TRBD1 (6 bases). CDR1 SEHNR and CDR2 FQNEAQ come from the germline V gene (reference sequence). The CDR3 is 12 amino acids. V was pared by 6 bases and J by 11 bases, with 16 bases between. CDR3 loop: CASSLRDTRAFF. The CDR3 bases are TGTGCCAGCAGTCTCCGGGACACTAGGGCTTTCTTT. Combining the CDR3 with reference TRBV7-9 and TRBJ1-1 gives the whole variable domain DTGVSQNPRHKITKRGQNVTFRCDPISEHNRLYWYRQTLGQGPEFLTYFQNEAQLEKSRLLSDRFSAERPKGSFSTLEIQRTEQGDSAMYLCASSLRDTRAFFGQGTRLTVV.

Worth noting for this clonotype: A read error may explain this, as a much larger clone is one base away. The chain recombines TRBV2 with TRBJ1-1, with D possibly TRBD1 on 6 matching bases. Germline V gene data show CDR1 as SNHLY and CDR2 as FYNNEI. This CDR3 contains 13 residues. This chain's CDR3 is CATRTGLNTEDFF. CDR3 in DNA: TGTGCCACCCGTACAGGGTTGAACACTGAAGATTTCTTT.

This clonotype was detected many times. V is TRBV13 and J is TRBJ1-2; 7 bases match TRBD1. The V gene end was trimmed by 5 bases and the J gene end by 2 bases; junction bases not matched to a gene: 8. CDR1 and CDR2 (germline): PRHDT, FYEKMQ (reference sequence). CDR3 size: 15 residues. The CDR3 reads CASSVSGTENYGYTF. DNA for the CDR3: TGTGCCAGCAGCGTATCCGGGACAGAAAACTATGGCTACACCTTC.

At least ten counts were recorded for this clonotype. The J gene is TRBJ2-5, the V gene TRBV9; D gene uncertain. The V end was cut by 0 bases, the J end by 3 bases, with 6 bases between. Germline loops: CDR1 SGDLS, CDR2 YYNGEE. The CDR3 covers 13 residues. CDR3 sequence reads: CASSVEGKETQYF. The CDR3 DNA sequence: TGTGCCAGCAGCGTAGAGGGAAAAGAGACCCAGTACTTC.

This clonotype was seen ten or more times. The J gene is TRBJ2-7, the V gene TRBV28, with a weak D call TRBD1 (5 bases). The CDR3 is 12 residues long. The V and J ends lost 3 bases and 6 bases respectively, with 9 bases between them. Germline values: CDR1 MDHEN, CDR2 SYDVKM. The CDR3 here is CASSLSGFEQYF. The CDR3 bases are TGTGCCAGCAGTTTGTCAGGGTTCGAGCAGTACTTC.

This clonotype was observed many times. The gene calls are TRBV5-1 and TRBJ1-1; no clear D gene. The germline V gene encodes CDR1 SGHRS and CDR2 YFSETQ. The CDR3 totals 14 residues. Trimming took off 0 bases at V and 1 base at J, with 7 bases between the two ends. DNA for the CDR3: TGCGCCAGCAGCTTGGTGGACCCGAACACTGAAGCTTTCTTT. It yields the protein CASSLVDPNTEAFF.

This clonotype was counted at least ten times. The chain employs TRBV30 and TRBJ2-7; possibly TRBD2 for D (7 bases). Trimming removed 2 bases from V and 4 bases from J, with 15 bases in between. The CDR3 covers 14 residues. Germline V gene sequence: CDR1 GTSNPN, CDR2 SVGIG (reference sequence). CDR3 in amino acids: CAWSSGGQQYEQYF. As DNA, the CDR3 is TGTGCCTGGAGTTCGGGAGGACAGCAATACGAGCAGTACTTC.

This clonotype was observed a handful of times. V usage is TRBV6-2 or TRBV6-3 and J usage is TRBJ1-1, with D perhaps matching TRBD1 (5 bases). This CDR3 region has 13 residues. Trimming cost V 8 bases and J 6 bases, with 16 bases left between them. The V gene's germline CDR1 is MNHEY and CDR2 SVGEGT. The CDR3 DNA follows: TGTGCCAGCGGGCGGGTAGGGACCTCTGAAGCTTTCTTT. This sequence encodes CASGRVGTSEAFF.

This clonotype was observed a few times. Here the CDR3 reads CASSAPLARPDEQYF. DNA of the CDR3: TGTGCCAGCAGCGCCCCTCTAGCGCGCCCGGACGAGCAGTACTTC. The gene calls are TRBV7-9 and TRBJ2-7; maybe TRBD2 (6 bases). CDR1 is SEHNR, CDR2 FQNEAQ, per germline (reference sequence). The CDR3 loop spans 15 amino acids. The V end lost 5 bases, the J end lost 5 bases, and 19 bases lay between the germline ends.

This clonotype has more than one count but fewer than ten. J is TRBJ1-2 and V is TRBV12-3 or TRBV12-4, with TRBD1 matching 10 bases. This CDR3 is 15 amino acids long. The trim removed 3 bases at V and 4 bases at J, leaving 5 bases unmatched. Written as DNA, the CDR3 is TGTGCCAGCAGTTTGGGACAGGGGATGGGCTATGGCTACACCTTC. Translated, it gives CASSLGQGMGYGYTF.